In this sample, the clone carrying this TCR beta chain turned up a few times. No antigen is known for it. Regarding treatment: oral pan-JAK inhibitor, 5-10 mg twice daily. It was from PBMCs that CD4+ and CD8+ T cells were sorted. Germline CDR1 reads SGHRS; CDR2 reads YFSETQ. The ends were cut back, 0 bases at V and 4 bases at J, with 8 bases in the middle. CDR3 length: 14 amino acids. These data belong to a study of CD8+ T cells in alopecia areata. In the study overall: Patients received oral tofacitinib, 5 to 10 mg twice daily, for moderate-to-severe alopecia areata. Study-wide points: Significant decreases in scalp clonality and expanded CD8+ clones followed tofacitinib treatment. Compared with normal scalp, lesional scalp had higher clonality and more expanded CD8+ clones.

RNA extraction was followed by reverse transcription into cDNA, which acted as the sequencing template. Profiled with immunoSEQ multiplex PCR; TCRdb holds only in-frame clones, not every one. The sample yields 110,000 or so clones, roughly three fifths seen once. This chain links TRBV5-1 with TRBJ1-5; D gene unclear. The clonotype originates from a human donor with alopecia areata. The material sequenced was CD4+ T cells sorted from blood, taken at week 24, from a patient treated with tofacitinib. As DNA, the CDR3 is TGCGCCAGCAGCTTGGTAGGCGGTAATCAGCCCCAGCATTTT. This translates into CASSLVGGNQPQHF.